This entry lists 30 T cell receptor beta chains sequenced from one sample in a study of blood T cell repertoires in COVID-19. TCRdb's copy holds only in-frame clones and misses some; the assay was immunoSEQ multiplex PCR. Of about 300,000 clones in the sample, approximately 89% were seen once. Sequences were obtained from PBMCs or T cells enriched from blood (not recorded which). These receptor sequences come from a woman between 50 and 59 years old who had been exposed to COVID-19.

This clone was recorded only once. CDR3 protein: CASSQARGYQETQYF. CDR3 DNA: TGTGCCAGCAGCCAAGCGCGGGGGTACCAAGAGACCCAGTACTTC. V and J are TRBV3-1 (or the pseudogene TRBV3-2) and TRBJ2-5, with 7 bases fitting TRBD2. Germline V gene lookup returns CDR1 LGHDT and CDR2 YNNKEL (reference sequence). This CDR3 spans 15 amino acids. The V segment lost 1 base and the J segment 0 bases; nucleotides outside the gene matches: 2.

J is TRBJ2-5 and V is TRBV25-1, with 12 bases fitting TRBD1. The CDR3 runs to 13 residues. Germline CDR1 reads MGHDK; CDR2 reads SYGVNS. Trimming at V came to 10 bases and at J to 5 bases, leaving 5 bases not matched to a gene. The CDR3 sequence is CATGTGGAETQYF. The CDR3 bases are TGTGCCACCGGGACAGGGGGCGCGGAGACCCAGTACTTC.

J is TRBJ1-5 and V is TRBV27; possible D gene TRBD1, 6 bases. Trimming took 6 bases from V and 6 from J, leaving 15 bases between them. Germline-derived CDR1 and CDR2 are MNHEY and SMNVEV (reference sequence). The CDR3 contains 14 residues. Here the CDR3 reads CASRVRGGGQPQHF. Here the CDR3 DNA reads TGTGCCAGCAGGGTGAGGGGAGGGGGTCAGCCCCAGCATTTT.

The V gene is TRBV5-4, the J gene TRBJ1-2; no definite D call. Germline CDR1 and CDR2: SGHNT and YYREEE (reference sequence). There are 15 residues in the CDR3. The CDR3 sequence is CASRALREEGHGYTF. DNA for the CDR3: TGTGCATCTCGAGCCCTCCGGGAAGAAGGGCATGGCTACACCTTC.

This clone was counted once. This specimen includes other DNA sequences encoding the same CDR3. The chain combines TRBV19 with TRBJ1-3, with no clear D. Trimming removed 1 base at V and 2 bases at J, with 9 bases between. There are 15 residues in the CDR3. Looked up from germline, CDR1 is LNHDA and CDR2 is SQIVND (reference sequence). CDR3: CASSIGGGTGNTIYF. The CDR3 DNA reads as TGTGCCAGTAGTATAGGAGGAGGGACTGGAAACACCATATATTTT.

This chain joins TRBV19 and TRBJ2-7, with TRBD2 matching 7 bases. CDR3 length equals 15 residues. V gave up 3 bases and J gave up 4 bases; unmatched junction bases: 9. CDR1 and CDR2 (germline): LNHDA, SQIVND (reference sequence). CDR3 coding DNA: TGTGCCAGTAGTATTGGGCCGGGACTAACGTACGAGCAGTACTTC. Amino acids: CASSIGPGLTYEQYF. Drawing the rest from reference TRBV19 and TRBJ2-7, the complete variable domain is DGGITQSPKYLFRKEGQNVTLSCEQNLNHDAMYWYRQDPGQGLRLIYYSQIVNDFQKGDIAEGYSVSREKKESFPLTVTSAQKNPTAFYLCASSIGPGLTYEQYFGPGTRLTVT.

The J gene is TRBJ1-1, the V gene TRBV6-5; 8 positions match TRBD1. The CDR3 covers 14 residues. Germline loops: CDR1 MNHEY, CDR2 SVGAGI. The V gene end was trimmed by 7 bases and the J gene end by 5 bases; junction bases not matched to a gene: 9. In nucleotides, the CDR3 is TGTGCCAGCACCGTCGACAGGGGCCGGACTGAAGCTTTCTTT. This sequence encodes CASTVDRGRTEAFF.

This clone was seen a handful of times. The chain has TRBV5-1 and TRBJ2-2; TRBD1 might be the D (6 bases). Germline V gives CDR1 SGHRS, CDR2 YFSETQ. This CDR3 comprises 14 residues. The V gene lost 0 bases and the J gene lost 5 bases, with 8 bases spanning the gap. CDR3 residues: CASSLGTATGELFF. DNA for the CDR3: TGCGCCAGCAGCTTGGGGACAGCTACCGGGGAGCTGTTTTTT.

This chain links TRBV19 with TRBJ1-5; 7 bases match TRBD1. This CDR3 contains 16 residues. Trimming at V came to 5 bases and at J to 6 bases, leaving 13 bases not matched to a gene. Germline V gene data show CDR1 as LNHDA and CDR2 as SQIVND (reference sequence). The CDR3 is CASSSLQGLRSQPQHF. The CDR3 nucleotides are TGTGCCAGTAGTTCCTTACAGGGGTTACGGAGTCAGCCCCAGCATTTT. Looking up the rest from reference TRBV19 and TRBJ1-5 gives the full variable domain: DGGITQSPKYLFRKEGQNVTLSCEQNLNHDAMYWYRQDPGQGLRLIYYSQIVNDFQKGDIAEGYSVSREKKESFPLTVTSAQKNPTAFYLCASSSLQGLRSQPQHFGDGTRLSIL.

The chain links TRBV2 to TRBJ1-5; 7 bases fit TRBD1. CDR1 is SNHLY, CDR2 FYNNEI, per germline. The CDR3 contains 16 residues. Trimming removed 6 bases from V and 1 base from J; junction bases left unmatched: 9. The chain's CDR3 is CASRRLAGGSNQPQHF. The CDR3 coding sequence is TGTGCCAGCAGGCGGCTGGCAGGGGGAAGCAATCAGCCCCAGCATTTT.

The DNA for the CDR3 is TGTGCCAGCAGTGATCTGAGGGCGGGGGCCAGCGAAAAACTGTTTTTT. As protein: CASSDLRAGASEKLFF. The genes are TRBV6-1 and TRBJ1-4, with D tentatively TRBD1 (6 bases). Germline CDR1 MNHNS, CDR2 SASEGT. This CDR3 is 16 amino acids long. Trimming removed 3 bases from V and 8 bases from J, with 19 bases in between.

The chain joins TRBV11-2 to TRBJ2-1; 9 bases line up with TRBD1. Germline V gives CDR1 SGHAT, CDR2 FQNNGV. The J segment lost 5 bases and the V segment lost 4 bases, leaving 12 bases of the junction unmatched. This CDR3 region has 17 residues. The CDR3 region has the DNA TGTGCCAGCAGCTATGGGGCCGGGACAGGGAAGAACAATGAGCAGTTCTTC. Amino acid sequence: CASSYGAGTGKNNEQFF.

V is TRBV11-2 and J is TRBJ2-5, with D uncertain. V lost 2 bases to trimming and J lost 1 base, with 8 bases between them. This CDR3 is 14 amino acids long. Germline assignment: CDR1 SGHAT and CDR2 FQNNGV. CDR3 nucleotide sequence: TGTGCCAGCAGCTTACCAGCGATCCAAGAGACCCAGTACTTC. Its protein product is CASSLPAIQETQYF.

This chain uses TRBV28 with TRBJ1-5, with D perhaps TRBD1 (5 bases). This CDR3 is built from 14 residues. Germline V gene sequence: CDR1 MDHEN, CDR2 SYDVKM. V lost 5 bases and J lost 7, with 15 bases in between. The CDR3 loop is CASSALTGEQPQHF. In DNA form, the CDR3 reads TGTGCCAGCAGTGCGTTAACAGGTGAACAGCCCCAGCATTTT.

This sequence joins TRBV11-2 and TRBJ2-1; 9 nucleotides match TRBD2. The junction had 14 bases not matched to a gene; V was cut back by 5 bases and J by 15 bases. Germline loops: CDR1 SGHAT, CDR2 FQNNGV. This CDR3 spans 14 amino acids. The DNA of the CDR3 is TGTGCCAGCAGCCCCAACGTAGCGGGGGATGCTCCGTTCTTC. Its protein product is CASSPNVAGDAPFF. Full variable domain (outside the CDR3, taken from reference TRBV11-2 and TRBJ2-1): EAGVAQSPRYKIIEKRQSVAFWCNPISGHATLYWYQQILGQGPKLLIQFQNNGVVDDSQLPKDRFSAERLKGVDSTLKIQPAKLEDSAVYLCASSPNVAGDAPFFGPGTRLTVL.

This clone was counted a single time. The V call is TRBV14, the J call TRBJ2-3; D is unresolved. Trimming pared 1 base from V and 7 bases from J, leaving 12 bases between. From germline, CDR1 is SGHDN and CDR2 FVKESK. The CDR3 is 14 amino acids. The CDR3 is CASSQGSVTYTQYF. The CDR3 DNA sequence: TGTGCCAGCAGCCAAGGTTCGGTTACCTATACGCAGTATTTT.

The CDR3 DNA reads TGTGCCTGGAATTCCGGGGACATTGGGCAGTTCTTC. Protein sequence: CAWNSGDIGQFF. The genes are TRBV30 and TRBJ2-1; weak D call: TRBD1 (6 bases). This CDR3 comprises 12 residues. CDR1 is GTSNPN and CDR2 is SVGIG in the germline V gene (reference sequence). Trimming pared 4 bases from V and 12 bases from J, leaving 16 bases between.

The chain uses TRBV5-1 and TRBJ1-4; TRBD1 matches 8 bases. From germline, CDR1 is SGHRS and CDR2 YFSETQ. CDR3 size: 18 residues. The J segment lost 0 bases and the V segment lost 4 bases, leaving 11 bases of the junction unmatched. As DNA, the CDR3 is TGCGCCAGCAGCCGCAAGGGACAGGAAAAGACAACTAATGAAAAACTGTTTTTT. Its translation is CASSRKGQEKTTNEKLFF.

This chain links TRBV3-1 (or the pseudogene TRBV3-2) with TRBJ1-3, with no clear D. Germline V gene data show CDR1 as LGHDT and CDR2 as YNNKEL (reference sequence). Between the trimmed V and J ends, which lost 1 base and 5 bases, there was a span of 12 bases. This CDR3 is built from 15 residues. DNA for the CDR3: TGTGCCAGCAGCCAAGGAGGCATACGACGAAACACCATATATTTT. This gives the protein CASSQGGIRRNTIYF.

The rearrangement joins TRBV10-1 to TRBJ1-5; 7 positions match TRBD1. Germline values: CDR1 WNHNN, CDR2 SYGVQD (reference sequence). The CDR3 extends over 14 amino acids. V lost 3 bases, J lost 3 bases, and 2 bases stayed unmatched. The CDR3 nucleotides read TGCGCCAGCAGTGATGACAGGGACAATCAGCCCCAGCATTTT. Translated, it gives CASSDDRDNQPQHF.

This chain links TRBV28 with TRBJ2-1; tentatively, D is TRBD2 (6 bases). V was trimmed by 4 bases and J by 1 base, leaving 14 bases between them. CDR1 and CDR2 from the germline V gene are MDHEN and SYDVKM. The CDR3 is 16 amino acids. CDR3 loop: CASSSRGSLSYNEQFF. The DNA of the CDR3 is TGTGCCAGCAGTTCCCGGGGGTCTTTATCCTACAATGAGCAGTTCTTC.

The J gene is TRBJ1-6, the V gene TRBV27; D gene ambiguous. Germline CDR1 and CDR2: MNHEY and SMNVEV (reference sequence). There are 14 residues in the CDR3. V was pared by 4 bases and J by 0 bases, with 4 bases between. The CDR3, as DNA: TGTGCCAGCAGTTCCAGCTCCTATAATTCACCCCTCCACTTT. This translates into CASSSSSYNSPLHF.

The gene calls are TRBV19 and TRBJ2-6; TRBD1 matches at 9 bases. Germline CDR1 reads LNHDA; CDR2 reads SQIVND (reference sequence). The CDR3 is 16 amino acids. V was clipped by 5 bases and J by 2 bases; unmatched bases: 4. In DNA form, the CDR3 reads TGTGCCAGTAGTTCGGACAGGGGACCTGGGGCCAACGTCCTGACTTTC. This encodes CASSSDRGPGANVLTF.

J is TRBJ2-2 and V is TRBV9; D not resolved. CDR3 length equals 14 residues. Trimming pared 0 bases from V and 4 bases from J, leaving 7 bases between. CDR1 is SGDLS and CDR2 is YYNGEE in the germline V gene. The CDR3 reads CASSVVEFTGELFF. The CDR3 nucleotides are TGTGCCAGCAGCGTAGTAGAATTCACCGGGGAGCTGTTTTTT.

The CDR3, as DNA: TGTGCCAGCAGTGAATCTGCAGGGCTCGAGACCCAGTACTTC. It specifies CASSESAGLETQYF. V is TRBV25-1 and J is TRBJ2-5; a possible D gene is TRBD1 (5 bases). The length of the CDR3 is 14 residues. Germline values: CDR1 MGHDK, CDR2 SYGVNS. V was clipped by 1 base and J by 5 bases, with 11 bases between them.

This chain links TRBV30 with TRBJ2-2, with TRBD2 as a possible D gene (5 bases). The ends were cut back, 1 base at V and 4 bases at J, with 19 bases in the middle. Germline CDR1 GTSNPN, CDR2 SVGIG (reference sequence). The CDR3 totals 17 residues. CDR3 amino acids: CAWSGYGERRITGELFF. The CDR3 coding sequence is TGTGCCTGGAGTGGTTACGGCGAGCGGAGGATCACCGGGGAGCTGTTTTTT.

J is TRBJ1-5 and V is TRBV28; 9 bases align to TRBD1. The V gene end was trimmed by 4 bases and the J gene end by 0 bases; junction bases not matched to a gene: 1. The germline CDR1 and CDR2 sequences are MDHEN and SYDVKM. This CDR3 contains 15 residues. CDR3 loop: CASSSTGGSNQPQHF. In DNA, the CDR3 is TGTGCCAGCAGTTCGACAGGGGGTAGCAATCAGCCCCAGCATTTT.

The chain uses TRBV5-4 and TRBJ1-3; D possibly corresponds to TRBD1 (5 bases). The germline V and J ends were trimmed by 1 base and 1 base, with 6 bases remaining between them. The CDR3 totals 14 residues. CDR1 SGHNT and CDR2 YYREEE come from the germline V gene (reference sequence). The CDR3 bases are TGTGCCAGCAGCTTGCAGGGATCTGGAAACACCATATATTTT. Protein product: CASSLQGSGNTIYF.

The V call is TRBV28, the J call TRBJ1-1, with a possible D match to TRBD1 (5 bases). Germline V gene sequence: CDR1 MDHEN, CDR2 SYDVKM. Trimming stripped 2 bases from V and 6 bases from J, with 22 bases between. The CDR3 is 17 amino acids. The CDR3 bases are TGTGCCAGCAGTTTAGTCTCCGGGGGTAACACGCGGGCTGAAGCTTTCTTT. Protein: CASSLVSGGNTRAEAFF. The full variable domain, with the rest looked up from reference TRBV28 and TRBJ1-1, is DVKVTQSSRYLVKRTGEKVFLECVQDMDHENMFWYRQDPGLGLRLIYFSYDVKMKEKGDIPEGYSVSREKKERFSLILESASTNQTSMYLCASSLVSGGNTRAEAFFGQGTRLTVV.

In this sample, this clone turned up once. The chain has TRBV2 and TRBJ1-4; TRBD1 matches at 7 bases. CDR1 is SNHLY and CDR2 is FYNNEI in the germline V gene. There are 13 residues in the CDR3. V trimming: 7 bases; J trimming: 8 bases; junction bases outside the gene matches: 7. The CDR3 nucleotides read TGTGCCAGCAAGGGGGCCGCCGGGGAAAAACTGTTTTTT. It translates to CASKGAAGEKLFF. Using reference TRBV2 and TRBJ1-4 for the parts outside the CDR3, the full variable domain is EPEVTQTPSHQVTQMGQEVILRCVPISNHLYFYWYRQILGQKVEFLVSFYNNEISEKSEIFDDQFSVERPDGSNFTLKIRSTKLEDSAMYFCASKGAAGEKLFFGSGTQLSVL.